One sample yielded the 21 T cell receptor beta chains listed below, sequenced in a study of vaccination and CD4 T cells after COVID-19. The Oncomine TCR Beta short-read assay sequenced DNA from cultured CD4+ T cells. TCRdb itself ran the PCR reads through MiXCR, one entry per CDR3 protein. The repertoire consists of around 20,000 distinct CDR3 sequences, with around half occurring once and the leading ten covering 3.5% to 6%. Treatment reported: approximately 9-day PBMC culture with coronavirus spike peptide pools or control peptides (ViraFEST assay). These TCRs' antigens remain unknown. Sequencing input: CD4+ T cells from blood, cultured in vitro. Source of these receptors: a human donor who had recovered from COVID-19.

The V call is TRBV20-1, the J call TRBJ2-5; 10 bases fit TRBD2. Germline CDR1 and CDR2: DFQATT and SNEGSKA (reference sequence). The CDR3 has 15 residues. V dropped 1 base and J dropped 4; count of bases not matched to a gene: 6. DNA of the CDR3: TGCAGTGCTAGAGTAGCGGGGGGCCTCGGAGAGACCCAGTACTTC. Its translation is CSARVAGGLGETQYF.

The J gene is TRBJ2-2, the V gene TRBV6-1; the match to TRBD1 covers 9 bases. The CDR3 is made up of 14 amino acids. J was trimmed by 5 bases and V by 6 bases; bases with no gene match: 4. Germline lookup yields CDR1 MNHNS and CDR2 SASEGT. CDR3 in DNA: TGTGCCAGCAGGGGGGACAGGGCAACCGGGGAGCTGTTTTTT. Protein product: CASRGDRATGELFF.

This clonotype has only a few counts. The rearrangement joins TRBV20-1 to TRBJ2-1; 10 nucleotides line up with TRBD2. The CDR3 loop spans 16 amino acids. The germline V gene has CDR1 DFQATT and CDR2 SNEGSKA (reference sequence). The V gene end was trimmed by 4 bases and the J gene end by 2 bases; junction bases not matched to a gene: 8. In DNA, the CDR3 is TGCAGTGCTAAGCCCCTTCTAGCGGGGGCCTACAATGAGCAGTTCTTC. This gives the protein CSAKPLLAGAYNEQFF.

This clonotype was observed a few times. The V call is TRBV7-2, the J call TRBJ1-2; no firm D call. Germline V gives CDR1 SGHTA, CDR2 FQGNSA. The CDR3 covers 16 residues. The ends were cut back, 1 base at V and 0 bases at J, with 12 bases in the middle. The CDR3 DNA follows: TGTGCCAGCAGCTTAGTCGTCGGGGAAGCTAACTATGGCTACACCTTC. Residues: CASSLVVGEANYGYTF.

The sample holds one count of this clonotype. V and J are TRBV7-3 and TRBJ2-7; 7 bases match TRBD2. The CDR3 covers 16 residues. Germline values: CDR1 SGHTA, CDR2 FQGTGA. V was pared by 1 base and J by 4 bases, with 10 bases of the junction left unmatched. As DNA, the CDR3 is TGTGCCAGCAGCTTAAGGCCTGTTACGGGAGGATACGAGCAGTACTTC. Translation: CASSLRPVTGGYEQYF. The full variable domain, rest sourced from reference TRBV7-3 and TRBJ2-7, is GAGVSQTPSNKVTEKGKYVELRCDPISGHTALYWYRQSLGQGPEFLIYFQGTGAADDSGLPNDRFFAVRPEGSVSTLKIQRTERGDSAVYLCASSLRPVTGGYEQYFGPGTRLTVT.

This clonotype appeared once. The J gene is TRBJ2-2, the V gene TRBV7-9; D perhaps matches TRBD1 (6 bases). The V gene's germline CDR1 is SEHNR and CDR2 FQNEAQ (reference sequence). This CDR3 region has 18 residues. Between the trimmed V and J ends, which lost 1 base and 9 bases, there was a span of 24 bases. The CDR3 here is CASSLGLRGSRNTRELFF. The CDR3 DNA reads TGTGCCAGCAGCTTAGGTTTGAGGGGGTCCCGGAACACGCGGGAGCTGTTTTTT.

The V and J genes are TRBV20-1 and TRBJ2-3; D gene uncertain. V dropped 0 bases and J dropped 0 bases, with 7 bases sitting between them. The CDR3 loop spans 14 amino acids. Germline CDR1 is DFQATT and CDR2 is SNEGSKA (reference sequence). This chain's CDR3 is CSARDPLSTDTQYF. The DNA for the CDR3 is TGCAGTGCTAGAGATCCCCTTAGCACAGATACGCAGTATTTT.

The J gene is TRBJ2-3, the V gene TRBV29-1, with D possibly TRBD2 on 6 matching bases. Germline V gene data show CDR1 as SQVTM and CDR2 as ANQGSEA. The V end lost 6 bases, the J end lost 2 bases, and 12 bases lay between the germline ends. CDR3 size: 13 residues. The CDR3 sequence is CSVLSGFTDTQYF. The CDR3 DNA reads TGCAGCGTACTTAGCGGATTCACAGATACGCAGTATTTT.

The J gene is TRBJ2-6, the V gene TRBV11-3; maybe TRBD1 (5 bases). The CDR3 extends over 16 amino acids. V gave up 5 bases and J gave up 0 bases, with 11 bases separating them. CDR1 and CDR2 from the germline V gene are SGHNT and YENEEA. The CDR3 nucleotides read TGTGCCAGCAGCATCGACAGCACCTCTGGGGCCAACGTCCTGACTTTC. This codes for CASSIDSTSGANVLTF.

This rearrangement joins TRBV20-1 to TRBJ1-5, with D uncertain. The CDR3 runs 14 residues. Trimming removed 3 bases at V and 0 bases at J, with 9 bases between. The germline V gene has CDR1 DFQATT and CDR2 SNEGSKA (reference sequence). DNA of the CDR3: TGCAGTGCTAGTAAGGGTGATAGCAATCAGCCCCAGCATTTT. Protein: CSASKGDSNQPQHF.

CDR3 residues: CSASSGYVSNQPQHF. The CDR3 DNA is TGCAGTGCTAGTTCTGGATATGTTAGCAATCAGCCCCAGCATTTT. The chain recombines TRBV20-1 with TRBJ1-5, with D unresolved. Germline V lookup: CDR1 DFQATT, CDR2 SNEGSKA (reference sequence). V lost 3 bases to trimming and J lost 0 bases, with 12 bases between them. This CDR3 is 15 amino acids long.

This chain joins TRBV7-2 and TRBJ1-2, with D perhaps matching TRBD1 (5 bases). Germline V CDR1 and CDR2: SGHTA, FQGNSA. The CDR3 runs to 13 residues. Deletions cut 1 base from V and 8 bases from J, with 11 bases between. Here the CDR3 reads CASSLDQGLGYTF. CDR3 bases: TGTGCCAGCAGCTTAGATCAGGGTTTGGGCTACACCTTC. The full variable domain, in which reference TRBV7-2 and TRBJ1-2 provide the parts outside the CDR3, is GAGVSQSPSNKVTEKGKDVELRCDPISGHTALYWYRQSLGQGLEFLIYFQGNSAPDKSGLPSDRFSAERTGGSVSTLTIQRTQQEDSAVYLCASSLDQGLGYTFGSGTRLTVV.

The V and J genes are TRBV6-1 and TRBJ2-1, with TRBD1 matching over 9 bases. V lost 4 bases to trimming and J lost 4 bases; unmatched junction nucleotides: 8. This CDR3 spans 16 amino acids. Per germline, CDR1 MNHNS and CDR2 SASEGT. The CDR3 DNA reads TGTGCCAGCAGTGCGTCGCGGGGACAGGGTTACAATGAGCAGTTCTTC. This gives the protein CASSASRGQGYNEQFF.

The rearrangement joins TRBV11-3 to TRBJ2-3, with 9 bases that match TRBD2. V shed 1 base and J 7 bases; nucleotides not matched to a gene: 6. The CDR3 contains 15 residues. In germline, CDR1 is SGHNT, CDR2 YENEEA. The CDR3 protein is CASSLVGSGGNTQYF. For the CDR3, the DNA is TGTGCCAGCAGCTTAGTGGGTAGCGGGGGTAATACGCAGTATTTT. The variable domain in full, completed from reference TRBV11-3 and TRBJ2-3, reads EAGVVQSPRYKIIEKKQPVAFWCNPISGHNTLYWYLQNLGQGPELLIRYENEEAVDDSQLPKDRFSAERLKGVDSTLKIQPAELGDSAVYLCASSLVGSGGNTQYFGPGTRLTVL.

The chain carries TRBV5-8 and TRBJ2-7; 7 nucleotides align to TRBD2. Trimming cost V 0 bases and J 2 bases; bases outside gene matches: 8. The germline V gene encodes CDR1 SGHTS and CDR2 YDEGEE. There are 16 residues in the CDR3. For the CDR3, the DNA is TGTGCCAGCAGCTTGGAGCGGGGATGGAGCGCCTACGAGCAGTACTTC. Protein product: CASSLERGWSAYEQYF. Based on the CDR3 plus reference TRBV5-8 and TRBJ2-7, the full variable domain is EAGVTQSPTHLIKTRGQQATLRCSPISGHTSVYWYQQALGLGLQFLLWYDEGEERNRGNFPPRFSGRQFPNYSSELNVNALELEDSALYLCASSLERGWSAYEQYFGPGTRLTVT.

This clonotype is judged medium-sized (0.01 to 0.1%). The genes are TRBV20-1 and TRBJ1-5; D remains ambiguous. Trimming took off 5 bases at V and 0 bases at J, with 11 bases between the two ends. Germline lookup yields CDR1 DFQATT and CDR2 SNEGSKA (reference sequence). CDR3 length: 14 residues. The CDR3 loop reads CSAGALYSNQPQHF. Here the CDR3 DNA reads TGCAGTGCTGGAGCTCTGTATAGCAATCAGCCCCAGCATTTT.

The rearrangement uses TRBV7-9 and TRBJ1-3; D gene unclear. Germline V gives CDR1 SEHNR, CDR2 FQNEAQ (reference sequence). Between the trimmed V and J ends, which lost 1 base and 1 base, there was a span of 5 bases. This CDR3 is 14 amino acids long. The CDR3 loop reads CASSLEVSGNTIYF. The CDR3 bases are TGTGCCAGCAGCTTAGAAGTTTCTGGAAACACCATATATTTT.

This clonotype was counted a few times. V usage is TRBV10-3 and J usage is TRBJ2-3; TRBD1 matches 9 bases. The CDR3 totals 14 residues. Trimming at V came to 6 bases and at J to 3 bases, leaving 4 bases not matched to a gene. Germline CDR1 and CDR2: ENHRY and SYGVKD. In DNA form, the CDR3 reads TGTGCCATCAGACCACAGGGGGCAACAGATACGCAGTATTTT. This encodes CAIRPQGATDTQYF.

The chain is built from TRBV7-2 and TRBJ1-1; the match to TRBD1 covers 7 bases. The CDR3 is 16 amino acids. Germline V CDR1 and CDR2: SGHTA, FQGNSA. With 1 base clipped from V and 3 bases from J, the junction kept 8 bases outside the gene matches. The CDR3 DNA is TGTGCCAGCAGCTTAGTGGCAGGGGGGGACTACACTGAAGCTTTCTTT. Residues: CASSLVAGGDYTEAFF. Combining the CDR3 with reference TRBV7-2 and TRBJ1-1 gives the whole variable domain GAGVSQSPSNKVTEKGKDVELRCDPISGHTALYWYRQSLGQGLEFLIYFQGNSAPDKSGLPSDRFSAERTGGSVSTLTIQRTQQEDSAVYLCASSLVAGGDYTEAFFGQGTRLTVV.

This clonotype was seen a handful of times. The chain links TRBV19 to TRBJ1-2, with D tentatively TRBD1 (5 bases). The CDR3 consists of 15 residues. Germline V gene data show CDR1 as LNHDA and CDR2 as SQIVND (reference sequence). The ends were cut back, 6 bases at V and 7 bases at J, with 21 bases in the middle. CDR3 sequence: CASSPGPGGLFGYTF. As DNA, the CDR3 is TGTGCCAGTAGCCCCGGTCCGGGGGGGTTGTTTGGCTACACCTTC.

The chain has TRBV24-1 and TRBJ2-6, with 7 nucleotides matching TRBD1. Germline loops: CDR1 KGHDR, CDR2 SFDVKD. The CDR3 has 17 amino acids. Unmatched junction bases numbered 13, after V lost 9 bases and J lost 3 bases. CDR3: CATSTGNLRDGANVLTF. Written as DNA, the CDR3 is TGTGCCACCTCGACAGGGAACTTACGAGATGGGGCCAACGTCCTGACTTTC.